Shown below are 25 T cell receptor beta chains from a single sample sequenced in a study of control samples from healthy donors and cancer patients. Only in-frame clones appear in the TCRdb table, and some are missing; sequencing was by immunoSEQ multiplex PCR. The sample has some 89,000 clones, approximately 86% seen once. Sequencing was carried out using blood. These receptors were obtained from a man between 25 and 39 years old in good health.

The chain is built from TRBV5-5 and TRBJ1-2; 7 bases fit TRBD1. This CDR3 has 18 amino acids. V lost 0 bases to trimming and J lost 4 bases; unmatched junction nucleotides: 15. Germline CDR1 and CDR2: SGHKS and YYEKEE (reference sequence). The CDR3 reads CASSLVPPQGTVSYGYTF. DNA of the CDR3: TGTGCCAGCAGCTTGGTGCCCCCTCAGGGGACAGTCTCCTATGGCTACACCTTC.

The chain links TRBV10-1 to TRBJ2-1; weak D call: TRBD1 (7 bases). This CDR3 is built from 15 residues. V gave up 4 bases and J gave up 5 bases, with 15 bases separating them. Germline-derived CDR1 and CDR2 are WNHNN and SYGVQD (reference sequence). The chain's CDR3 is CASSAPGGPDNEQFF. The DNA for the CDR3 is TGCGCCAGCAGTGCTCCAGGGGGGCCGGACAATGAGCAGTTCTTC.

J is TRBJ2-1 and V is TRBV4-1; 10 nucleotides agree with TRBD1. The CDR3 consists of 15 residues. Germline V gene lookup returns CDR1 MGHRA and CDR2 YSYEKL. The ends lost 3 bases at V and 1 base at J; junction bases unmatched: 0. The CDR3 coding sequence is TGCGCCAGCAGCCAGGGACAGGGGTCCTACAATGAGCAGTTCTTC. It translates to CASSQGQGSYNEQFF.

V is TRBV10-2 and J is TRBJ1-6; D possibly corresponds to TRBD1 (6 bases). The germline V gene has CDR1 WSHSY and CDR2 SAAADI. The CDR3 length is 15 residues. V lost 3 bases and J lost 10, with 16 bases in between. The CDR3 DNA follows: TGCGCCAGCAGTGACCCCGGGACACGGAAATCACCCCTCCACTTT. It specifies CASSDPGTRKSPLHF.

The sample holds a few counts of this clone. The chain uses TRBV30 and TRBJ1-3; D ambiguous. Germline CDR1 GTSNPN, CDR2 SVGIG (reference sequence). Trimming shortened V by 3 bases and J by 0 bases, and 6 bases separated the two germline ends. The CDR3 covers 13 residues. The CDR3 spells CAWREFSGNTIYF. CDR3 in DNA: TGTGCCTGGAGGGAGTTCTCTGGAAACACCATATATTTT. Using reference TRBV30 and TRBJ1-3 for the parts outside the CDR3, the full variable domain is SQTIHQWPATLVQPVGSPLSLECTVEGTSNPNLYWYRQAAGRGLQLLFYSVGIGQISSEVPQNLSASRPQDRQFILSSKKLLLSDSGFYLCAWREFSGNTIYFGEGSWLTVV.

The chain has TRBV4-2 and TRBJ1-2; 7 nucleotides align to TRBD1. The length of the CDR3 is 14 residues. J gave up 4 bases and V 2 bases, and 4 bases lay outside the gene matches. Germline V gives CDR1 LGHNA, CDR2 YNFKEQ. The CDR3 nucleotides are TGTGCCAGCAGCCAACCGGACAGGAGCTATGGCTACACCTTC. Translating gives CASSQPDRSYGYTF.

The CDR3 here is CASSVGQAPGGTGELFF. Written as DNA, the CDR3 is TGTGCCAGCAGCGTAGGACAGGCACCTGGGGGCACCGGGGAGCTGTTTTTT. The chain couples TRBV9 to TRBJ2-2, with D possibly matching TRBD1 (6 bases). Germline values: CDR1 SGDLS, CDR2 YYNGEE. The CDR3 length is 17 residues. V lost 0 bases and J lost 4, with 16 bases in between. Together with reference TRBV9 and TRBJ2-2, the CDR3 gives the full variable domain: DSGVTQTPKHLITATGQRVTLRCSPRSGDLSVYWYQQSLDQGLQFLIQYYNGEERAKGNILERFSAQQFPDLHSELNLSSLELGDSALYFCASSVGQAPGGTGELFFGEGSRLTVL.

This rearrangement joins TRBV11-2 to TRBJ2-7; 12 bases fit TRBD2. Germline V lookup: CDR1 SGHAT, CDR2 FQNNGV. The CDR3 consists of 16 residues. Losses at the gene ends were 2 bases for V and 7 bases for J; bases not matched to a gene: 9. The chain's CDR3 is CASSLYAPGLAGEQYF. The CDR3 nucleotides are TGTGCCAGCAGCTTATATGCCCCGGGACTAGCGGGTGAGCAGTACTTC.

J is TRBJ1-6 and V is TRBV11-2, with 10 bases that match TRBD1. The trim removed 5 bases at V and 0 bases at J, leaving 7 bases unmatched. This CDR3 comprises 18 residues. Per the germline V gene, CDR1 is SGHAT and CDR2 is FQNNGV. The CDR3, as DNA: TGTGCCAGCAGCCCCGGGACAGGGGCGAGCTCCTATAATTCACCCCTCCACTTT. It translates to CASSPGTGASSYNSPLHF.

The chain employs TRBV11-3 and TRBJ2-3; D may be TRBD1 (6 bases). This CDR3 is 15 amino acids long. V dropped 9 bases and J dropped 3 bases, with 19 bases sitting between them. CDR1 is SGHNT, CDR2 YENEEA, per germline. CDR3 coding DNA: TGTGCCAGAAAATCGTCCCTACAGGGTACAGATACGCAGTATTTT. Its protein product is CARKSSLQGTDTQYF.

The gene calls are TRBV5-1 and TRBJ2-3; TRBD1 matches 10 bases. CDR3 size: 16 residues. Germline V CDR1 and CDR2: SGHRS, YFSETQ. With 1 base clipped from V and 2 bases from J, the junction kept 4 bases outside the gene matches. The DNA for the CDR3 is TGCGCCAGCAGCTTGAGAGGGACAGGGGCCACAGATACGCAGTATTTT. Amino acid sequence: CASSLRGTGATDTQYF.

V and J are TRBV10-3 and TRBJ2-1, with 8 nucleotides matching TRBD2. The CDR3 contains 14 residues. Germline values: CDR1 ENHRY, CDR2 SYGVKD. The V gene end was trimmed by 4 bases and the J gene end by 7 bases; junction bases not matched to a gene: 6. The CDR3 DNA sequence: TGTGCCATCAGTGGTAGCGGGGCAAAGAATGAGCAGTTCTTC. Translated, it gives CAISGSGAKNEQFF.

V usage is TRBV7-9 and J usage is TRBJ1-1; TRBD1 matches at 9 bases. V lost 5 bases and J lost 6; bases outside the gene matches: 16. There are 17 residues in the CDR3. CDR1 is SEHNR, CDR2 FQNEAQ, per germline (reference sequence). The CDR3 protein is CASSQPGQGTSNAEAFF. The CDR3 bases are TGTGCCAGCAGCCAGCCGGGACAGGGTACCTCTAACGCTGAAGCTTTCTTT.

V usage is TRBV3-1 (or the pseudogene TRBV3-2) and J usage is TRBJ2-2; no reliable D call. Germline loops: CDR1 LGHDT, CDR2 YNNKEL (reference sequence). The ends were cut back, 6 bases at V and 3 bases at J, with 8 bases in the middle. The CDR3 consists of 13 residues. CDR3 sequence: CASRWAYTGELFF. The CDR3 bases are TGTGCCAGCAGGTGGGCGTACACCGGGGAGCTGTTTTTT.

This clone was recorded a few times. In DNA form, the CDR3 reads TGTGCCAGCAGGGGGGACAGGTACAATTCACCCCTCCACTTT. This codes for CASRGDRYNSPLHF. The gene calls are TRBV2 and TRBJ1-6; 8 bases map to TRBD1. The ends lost 6 bases at V and 7 bases at J; junction bases unmatched: 5. This CDR3 contains 14 residues. The germline CDR1 and CDR2 sequences are SNHLY and FYNNEI.

The chain carries TRBV7-8 and TRBJ2-5, with 8 bases fitting TRBD2. The CDR3 runs to 16 residues. From germline, CDR1 is SGHVS and CDR2 FQNEAQ. V lost 5 bases to trimming and J lost 1 base; unmatched junction nucleotides: 9. The CDR3, as DNA: TGTGCCAGCAGCCCTATAGCGGGGAGCCCCCAAGAGACCCAGTACTTC. It is translated as CASSPIAGSPQETQYF.

This chain links TRBV21-1 with TRBJ1-5. TRBV21-1 has pseudogene status. The CDR3 totals 20 residues. The CDR3, as DNA: TGTGCCAGCACCCACCCCGGGGGCCCGCCCAGTAACGATAGCAATCAGCCCCAGCATTTT. This gives the protein CASTHPGGPPSNDSNQPQHF.

This clone occurred once. The J gene is TRBJ2-1, the V gene TRBV5-1; a weak D match, TRBD2 (6 bases). The CDR3 loop spans 16 amino acids. Trimming took off 4 bases at V and 8 bases at J, with 22 bases between the two ends. CDR1 SGHRS and CDR2 YFSETQ come from the germline V gene. CDR3 DNA: TGCGCCAGCAGCCCGAACACGACTCCCCGGGGGTATGAGCAGTTCTTC. As protein: CASSPNTTPRGYEQFF.

The chain has TRBV18 and TRBJ2-6; 8 positions agree with TRBD1. The germline V gene has CDR1 KGHSH and CDR2 LQKENI. J was trimmed by 0 bases and V by 3 bases; bases with no gene match: 4. The CDR3 loop spans 17 amino acids. This CDR3 reads CASSPRDRTSGANVLTF. The CDR3, as DNA: TGTGCCAGCTCACCTCGGGACAGGACCTCTGGGGCCAACGTCCTGACTTTC.

The J gene is TRBJ2-4, the V gene TRBV6-5; the D gene is possibly TRBD2 (5 bases). The length of the CDR3 is 15 residues. CDR1 MNHEY and CDR2 SVGAGI come from the germline V gene. V was trimmed by 3 bases and J by 2 bases, leaving 11 bases between them. The CDR3 nucleotides read TGTGCCAGCAGTTATCTAAGCGGAACCAAAAACATTCAGTACTTC. This translates into CASSYLSGTKNIQYF.

The rearrangement links TRBV21-1 to TRBJ2-3; the table's D gene call, TRBD1, was not cross checked with the DNA. TRBV21-1 is termed a pseudogene. The CDR3 has 16 residues. The CDR3 is CASSSPGQGQGDTQYF. The CDR3, as DNA: TGTGCCAGCAGCTCACCGGGACAGGGACAAGGAGATACGCAGTATTTT.

The J gene is TRBJ1-3, the V gene TRBV5-8; D remains unclear. The germline CDR1 and CDR2 sequences are SGHTS and YDEGEE. CDR3 size: 13 residues. The ends were cut back, 4 bases at V and 0 bases at J, with 5 bases in the middle. CDR3 DNA sequence: TGTGCCAGCAGCCCGTCCTCTGGAAACACCATATATTTT. Protein: CASSPSSGNTIYF.

This sequence joins TRBV19 and TRBJ1-2, with D possibly being TRBD1 (5 bases). V gave up 6 bases and J gave up 0 bases, with 8 bases separating them. Germline CDR1 and CDR2: LNHDA and SQIVND (reference sequence). The CDR3 totals 13 residues. The CDR3 spells CASSDRANYGYTF. The DNA for the CDR3 is TGTGCCAGTAGCGACAGAGCTAACTATGGCTACACCTTC.

This chain links TRBV5-4 with TRBJ2-4; possible D gene TRBD2, 6 bases. The germline CDR1 and CDR2 sequences are SGHNT and YYREEE (reference sequence). Trimming left V 0 bases short and J 0 bases short, with 13 bases between. The CDR3 totals 17 residues. CDR3 sequence reads: CASSLAGGQLAKNIQYF. The CDR3 nucleotides read TGTGCCAGCAGCTTGGCCGGGGGTCAGCTAGCCAAAAACATTCAGTACTTC. Full variable domain (rest looked up from reference TRBV5-4 and TRBJ2-4): ETGVTQSPTHLIKTRGQQVTLRCSSQSGHNTVSWYQQALGQGPQFIFQYYREEENGRGNFPPRFSGLQFPNYSSELNVNALELDDSALYLCASSLAGGQLAKNIQYFGAGTRLSVL.

The CDR3 coding sequence is TGCGCCAGCAGCCAAGGGGTGGATAACGTCCTGACTTTC. It translates to CASSQGVDNVLTF. V is TRBV4-1 and J is TRBJ2-6; D ambiguous. Looked up from germline, CDR1 is MGHRA and CDR2 is YSYEKL. Trimming removed 1 base from V and 10 bases from J, with 8 bases in between. The CDR3 has 13 amino acids.